The rows below give T cell receptor beta chains drawn from one sample of a study of PD-1 blockade in classical Hodgkin lymphoma. Data came from immunoSEQ multiplex PCR; TCRdb stores just in-frame clones and leaves some out. The table includes approximately 65,000 clones, roughly 89% detected once. The sample here was peripheral blood mononuclear cells (PBMCs), taken before the fourth cycle of nivolumab. These receptors all come from a human donor with classical Hodgkin lymphoma. Each CDR3 is given with its conserved first and last residue. Fields, in order: D gene, clone size, V gene, CDR3 protein. A D gene is named only where the DNA matches it firmly. Clone size, where shown, is once, few, many, or a class for clones that have expanded.

d_call: .
clone_size: .
v_call: TRBV19
cdr3_aa: CASGGGVQETQYF

d_call: .
clone_size: .
v_call: TRBV2
cdr3_aa: CASCVGYTEAFF

d_call: .
clone_size: .
v_call: TRBV7-6
cdr3_aa: CASSFWGVSSNQPQHF

d_call: .
clone_size: .
v_call: TRBV27
cdr3_aa: CASSFSPQSSNRLRIDTQYF

d_call: .
clone_size: .
v_call: TRBV15
cdr3_aa: CATSRPGGGTFNEQFF

d_call: .
clone_size: .
v_call: TRBV27
cdr3_aa: CASRQGRMNTEAFF

d_call: .
clone_size: .
v_call: TRBV6-4
cdr3_aa: CASSVGSYNSPLHF

d_call: TRBD1
clone_size: .
v_call: TRBV5-1
cdr3_aa: CASSRDSISYEQYF

d_call: .
clone_size: .
v_call: TRBV9
cdr3_aa: CASSPGSSYNEQFF

d_call: TRBD1
clone_size: .
v_call: TRBV19
cdr3_aa: CASSISTGGEKLFF

d_call: TRBD2
clone_size: .
v_call: TRBV7-6
cdr3_aa: CASSQAAGINEQFF

d_call: .
clone_size: once
v_call: TRBV19
cdr3_aa: CASSESGNEQFF

d_call: .
clone_size: .
v_call: TRBV2
cdr3_aa: CASRVRTNYNEQFF

d_call: .
clone_size: .
v_call: TRBV5-1
cdr3_aa: CASSMEVPREQYF

d_call: .
clone_size: once
v_call: TRBV11-2
cdr3_aa: CASSLGRLFEQYF

d_call: .
clone_size: .
v_call: TRBV5-4
cdr3_aa: CASSLIGGDGYTF

d_call: .
clone_size: .
v_call: TRBV30
cdr3_aa: CAWSVVRRGPMLQYF

d_call: .
clone_size: once
v_call: TRBV7-8
cdr3_aa: CASLHQNNEQFF

d_call: .
clone_size: few
v_call: TRBV10-3
cdr3_aa: CAISERGTQYF

d_call: .
clone_size: .
v_call: TRBV1
cdr3_aa: CTSSSGGAGNEQFF

d_call: .
clone_size: once
v_call: TRBV7-2
cdr3_aa: CASSSTVNTEAFF

d_call: .
clone_size: .
v_call: TRBV13
cdr3_aa: CASSPHSTYEQYF

d_call: TRBD1
clone_size: .
v_call: TRBV6-1
cdr3_aa: CASSDYVTGDTEAFF

d_call: .
clone_size: .
v_call: TRBV29-1
cdr3_aa: CSAYTTEDTEAFF

d_call: TRBD2
clone_size: .
v_call: TRBV20-1
cdr3_aa: CSARRVSGGFF

d_call: .
clone_size: .
v_call: TRBV6-5
cdr3_aa: CASSYWGAPSVGELFF

d_call: .
clone_size: .
v_call: TRBV7-9
cdr3_aa: CASSYRDYEQYF

d_call: .
clone_size: .
v_call: TRBV5-1
cdr3_aa: CASSLGPEFSEAFF

d_call: .
clone_size: .
v_call: TRBV6-5
cdr3_aa: CASSDPGAGYTF

d_call: .
clone_size: once
v_call: TRBV5-1
cdr3_aa: CASSLAGLVKGNTIYF

d_call: .
clone_size: .
v_call: TRBV30
cdr3_aa: CAWSLDGYEQYF

d_call: TRBD1
clone_size: .
v_call: TRBV13
cdr3_aa: CASSPGGASYGYTF

d_call: .
clone_size: .
v_call: TRBV19
cdr3_aa: CATIPGQANTEAFF

d_call: .
clone_size: .
v_call: TRBV18
cdr3_aa: CASSPAGVLGQPQHF

d_call: .
clone_size: .
v_call: TRBV6-1
cdr3_aa: CASSGEGPNTEAFF

d_call: .
clone_size: few
v_call: TRBV29-1
cdr3_aa: CSLGAPNYGYTF

d_call: .
clone_size: .
v_call: TRBV6-5
cdr3_aa: CASKGLLNTGELFF

d_call: TRBD2
clone_size: .
v_call: TRBV7-7
cdr3_aa: CASSSGLAGVNEQFF

d_call: .
clone_size: once
v_call: TRBV5-4
cdr3_aa: CASSPGMRGTLTNEQYF

d_call: .
clone_size: few
v_call: TRBV20-1
cdr3_aa: CSRLRHTEAFF

d_call: TRBD2
clone_size: .
v_call: TRBV7-9
cdr3_aa: CASSPRLAGSQETQYF

d_call: .
clone_size: .
v_call: TRBV6-5
cdr3_aa: CASSFEGGGDTQYF

d_call: .
clone_size: once
v_call: TRBV28
cdr3_aa: CASSFGYGYTF

d_call: TRBD1
clone_size: .
v_call: TRBV7-8
cdr3_aa: CASSLRTTGASGANVLTF

d_call: TRBD1
clone_size: .
v_call: TRBV10-2
cdr3_aa: CASSEWGGTGITFGYGYTF

d_call: TRBD1
clone_size: .
v_call: TRBV4-1
cdr3_aa: CASSQDPGQGPRSPLHF

d_call: TRBD1
clone_size: once
v_call: TRBV30
cdr3_aa: CAWDRGVQETQYF

d_call: .
clone_size: .
v_call: TRBV25-1
cdr3_aa: CASSEWGAEKLFF

d_call: .
clone_size: .
v_call: TRBV20-1
cdr3_aa: CSARGGTEAFF

d_call: TRBD1
clone_size: .
v_call: TRBV9
cdr3_aa: CASSEGQPQETQYF

d_call: TRBD2
clone_size: .
v_call: TRBV7-6
cdr3_aa: CASARGTTDTQYF

d_call: .
clone_size: .
v_call: TRBV5-4
cdr3_aa: CASSLAAVYTEAFF

d_call: .
clone_size: .
v_call: TRBV19
cdr3_aa: CASKATGFLYEQYF

d_call: .
clone_size: .
v_call: TRBV9
cdr3_aa: CASRGDDGEAFF